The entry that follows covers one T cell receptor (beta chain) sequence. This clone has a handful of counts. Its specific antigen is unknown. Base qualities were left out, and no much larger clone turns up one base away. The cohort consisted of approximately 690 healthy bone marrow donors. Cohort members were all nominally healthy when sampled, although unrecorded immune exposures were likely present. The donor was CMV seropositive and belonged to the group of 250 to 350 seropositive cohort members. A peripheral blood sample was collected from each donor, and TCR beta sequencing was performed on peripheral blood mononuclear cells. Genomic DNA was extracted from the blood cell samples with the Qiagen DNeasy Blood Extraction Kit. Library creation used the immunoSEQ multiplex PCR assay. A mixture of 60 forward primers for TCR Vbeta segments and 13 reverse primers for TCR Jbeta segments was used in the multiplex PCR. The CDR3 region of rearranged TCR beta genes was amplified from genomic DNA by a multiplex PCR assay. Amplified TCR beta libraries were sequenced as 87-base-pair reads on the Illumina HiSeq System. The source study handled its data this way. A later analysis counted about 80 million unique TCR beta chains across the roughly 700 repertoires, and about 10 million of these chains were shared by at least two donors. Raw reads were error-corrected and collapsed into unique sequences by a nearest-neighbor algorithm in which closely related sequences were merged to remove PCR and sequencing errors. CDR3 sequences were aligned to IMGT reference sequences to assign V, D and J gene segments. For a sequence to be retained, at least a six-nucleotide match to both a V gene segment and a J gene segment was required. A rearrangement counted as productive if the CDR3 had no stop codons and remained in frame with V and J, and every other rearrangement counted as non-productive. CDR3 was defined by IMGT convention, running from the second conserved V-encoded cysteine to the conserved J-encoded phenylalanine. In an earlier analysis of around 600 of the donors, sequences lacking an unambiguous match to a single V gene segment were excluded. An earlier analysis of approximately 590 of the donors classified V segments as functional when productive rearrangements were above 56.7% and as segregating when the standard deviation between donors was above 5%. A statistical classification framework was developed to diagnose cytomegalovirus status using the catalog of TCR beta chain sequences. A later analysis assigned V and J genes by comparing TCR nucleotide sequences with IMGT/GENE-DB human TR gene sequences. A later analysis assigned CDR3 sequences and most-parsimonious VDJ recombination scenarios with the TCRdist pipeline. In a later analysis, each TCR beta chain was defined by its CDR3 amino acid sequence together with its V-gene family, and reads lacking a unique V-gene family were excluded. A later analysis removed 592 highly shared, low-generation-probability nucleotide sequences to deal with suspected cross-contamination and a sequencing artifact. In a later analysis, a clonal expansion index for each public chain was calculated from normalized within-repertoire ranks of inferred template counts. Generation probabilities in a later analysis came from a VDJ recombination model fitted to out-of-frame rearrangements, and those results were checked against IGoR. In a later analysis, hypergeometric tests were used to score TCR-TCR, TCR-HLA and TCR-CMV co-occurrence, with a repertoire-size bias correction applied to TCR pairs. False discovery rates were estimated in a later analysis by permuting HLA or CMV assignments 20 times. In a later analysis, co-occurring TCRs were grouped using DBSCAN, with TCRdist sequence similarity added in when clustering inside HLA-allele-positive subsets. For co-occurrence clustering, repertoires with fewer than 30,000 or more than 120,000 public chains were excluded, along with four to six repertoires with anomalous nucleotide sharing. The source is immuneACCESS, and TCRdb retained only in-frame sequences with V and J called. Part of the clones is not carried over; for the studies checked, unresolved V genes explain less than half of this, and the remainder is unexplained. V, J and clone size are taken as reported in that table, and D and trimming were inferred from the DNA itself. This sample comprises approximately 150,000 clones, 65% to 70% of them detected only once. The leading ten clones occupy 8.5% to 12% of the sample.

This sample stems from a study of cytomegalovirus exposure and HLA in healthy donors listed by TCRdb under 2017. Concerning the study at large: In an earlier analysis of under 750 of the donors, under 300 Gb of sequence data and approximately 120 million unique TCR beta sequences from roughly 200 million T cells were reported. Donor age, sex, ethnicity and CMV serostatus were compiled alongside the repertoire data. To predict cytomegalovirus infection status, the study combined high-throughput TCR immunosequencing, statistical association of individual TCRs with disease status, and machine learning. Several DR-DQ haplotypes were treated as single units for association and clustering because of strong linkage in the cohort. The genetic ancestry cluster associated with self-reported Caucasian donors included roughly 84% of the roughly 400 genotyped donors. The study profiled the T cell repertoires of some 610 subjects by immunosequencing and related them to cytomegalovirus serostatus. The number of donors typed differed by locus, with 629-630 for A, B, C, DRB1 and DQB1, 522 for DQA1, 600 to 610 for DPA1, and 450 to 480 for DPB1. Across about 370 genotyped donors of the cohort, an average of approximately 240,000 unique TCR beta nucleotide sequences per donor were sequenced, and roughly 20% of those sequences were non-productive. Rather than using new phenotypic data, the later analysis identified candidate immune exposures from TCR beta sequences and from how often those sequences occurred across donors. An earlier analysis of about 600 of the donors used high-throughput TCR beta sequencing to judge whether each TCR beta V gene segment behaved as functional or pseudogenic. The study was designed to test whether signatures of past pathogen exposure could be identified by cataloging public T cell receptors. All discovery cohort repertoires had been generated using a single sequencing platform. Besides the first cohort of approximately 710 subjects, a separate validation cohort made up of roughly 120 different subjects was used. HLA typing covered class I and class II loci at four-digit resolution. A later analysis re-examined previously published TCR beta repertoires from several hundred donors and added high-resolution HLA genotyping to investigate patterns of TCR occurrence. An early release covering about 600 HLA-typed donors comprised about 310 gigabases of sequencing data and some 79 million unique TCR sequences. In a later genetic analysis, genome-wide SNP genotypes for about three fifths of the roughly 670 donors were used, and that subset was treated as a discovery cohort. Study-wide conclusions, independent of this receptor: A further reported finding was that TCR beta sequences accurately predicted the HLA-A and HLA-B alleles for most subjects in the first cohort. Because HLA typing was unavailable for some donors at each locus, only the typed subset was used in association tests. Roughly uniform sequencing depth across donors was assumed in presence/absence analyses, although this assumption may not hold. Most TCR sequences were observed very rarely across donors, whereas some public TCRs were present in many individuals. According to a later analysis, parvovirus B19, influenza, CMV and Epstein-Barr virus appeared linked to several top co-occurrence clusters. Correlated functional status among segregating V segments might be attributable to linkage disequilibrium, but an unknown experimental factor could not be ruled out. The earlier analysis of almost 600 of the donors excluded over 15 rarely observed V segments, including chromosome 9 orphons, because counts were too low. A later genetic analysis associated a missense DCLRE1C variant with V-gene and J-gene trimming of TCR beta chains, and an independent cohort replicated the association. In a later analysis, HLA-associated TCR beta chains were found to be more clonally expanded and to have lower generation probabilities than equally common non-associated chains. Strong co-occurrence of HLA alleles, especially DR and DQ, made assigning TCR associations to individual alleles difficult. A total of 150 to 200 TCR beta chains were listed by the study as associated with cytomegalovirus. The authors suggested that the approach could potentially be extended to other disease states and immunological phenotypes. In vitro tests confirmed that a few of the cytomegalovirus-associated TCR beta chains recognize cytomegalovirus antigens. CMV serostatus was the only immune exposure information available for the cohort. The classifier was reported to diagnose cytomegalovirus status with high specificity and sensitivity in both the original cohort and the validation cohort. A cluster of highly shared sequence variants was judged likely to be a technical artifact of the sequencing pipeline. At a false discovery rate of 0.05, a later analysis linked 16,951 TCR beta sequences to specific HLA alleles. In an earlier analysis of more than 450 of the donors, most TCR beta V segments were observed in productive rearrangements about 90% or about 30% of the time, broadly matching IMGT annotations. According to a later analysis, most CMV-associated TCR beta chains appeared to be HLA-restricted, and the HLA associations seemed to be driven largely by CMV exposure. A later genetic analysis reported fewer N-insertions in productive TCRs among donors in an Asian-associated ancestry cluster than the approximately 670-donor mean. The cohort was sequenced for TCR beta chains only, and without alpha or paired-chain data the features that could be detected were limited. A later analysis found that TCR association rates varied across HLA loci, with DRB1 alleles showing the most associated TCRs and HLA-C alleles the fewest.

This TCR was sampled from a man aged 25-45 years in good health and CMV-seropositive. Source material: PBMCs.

The CDR3: CASSVEGFQWGTEAFF. In nucleotide form, the sequence is TGTGCCAGCAGTGTCGAGGGTTTTCAGTGGGGCACTGAAGCTTTCTTT. This chain joins TRBV2 to TRBJ1-1, with the identity of the D gene unclear. The junction shows trimming of 4 bases on V and 4 bases on J, plus 19 bases between the germline ends. CDR1 and CDR2 were assigned from the germline V gene as SNHLY and FYNNEI. Including cysteine and phenylalanine, the CDR3 has 16 amino acids. Only the CDR3 portion is preserved as DNA: 48 bases, with reading frame beginning at the first base.